Listed here are 19 T cell receptor beta chains from one sample, sequenced in a study of cytomegalovirus exposure and HLA in healthy donors. Method: immunoSEQ multiplex PCR; TCRdb's copy keeps in-frame clones and lacks some. The data hold tens of thousands of clones, with approximately 96% observed a single time. The specimen sequenced was PBMCs. Receptors originate from a woman aged 18-35 years in good health and CMV-seropositive.

V usage is TRBV28 and J usage is TRBJ1-5; D is unclear. V lost 3 bases to trimming and J lost 6 bases, with 12 bases between them. The germline CDR1 and CDR2 sequences are MDHEN and SYDVKM. The CDR3 has 14 amino acids. The CDR3 nucleotides are TGTGCCAGCAGTTTGGCCCGGCCAGGTCAGCCCCAGCATTTT. Encoded protein: CASSLARPGQPQHF.

The rearrangement joins TRBV19 to TRBJ2-7; no firm D call. The V gene lost 8 bases and the J gene lost 1 base, with 15 bases spanning the gap. There are 14 residues in the CDR3. Germline lookup yields CDR1 LNHDA and CDR2 SQIVND (reference sequence). CDR3 sequence (DNA): TGTGCCAGTTCTTCTAGGCATTTTTCCTACGAGCAGTACTTC. Amino acids: CASSSRHFSYEQYF.

The chain combines TRBV6-6 with TRBJ2-1, with 9 bases matching TRBD1. The CDR3 covers 16 residues. Germline values: CDR1 MNHNY, CDR2 SVGAGI (reference sequence). Losses at the gene ends were 6 bases for V and 7 bases for J; bases not matched to a gene: 13. CDR3: CASSPNTGGEWNEQFF. For the CDR3, the DNA is TGTGCCAGCAGCCCCAACACAGGGGGCGAGTGGAATGAGCAGTTCTTC.

The chain joins TRBV13 to TRBJ2-7; D is unclear. This CDR3 is built from 12 residues. Germline loops: CDR1 PRHDT, CDR2 FYEKMQ (reference sequence). The V end was cut by 1 base, the J end by 3 bases, with 4 bases between. In DNA form, the CDR3 reads TGTGCCAGCAGCTTAGATCGCTACGAGCAGTACTTC. Residues: CASSLDRYEQYF.

This clone is a singleton in its sample. The junction departs from germline at one end; a sequencing error may be responsible. V usage is TRBV11-3 and J usage is TRBJ2-1; TRBD1 is a possible D gene (6 bases). The CDR3 totals 15 residues. CDR1 is SGHNT, CDR2 YENEEA, per germline. This chain's CDR3 is CVSSPDRQLDNEQFF. The DNA for the CDR3 is TGTGTCAGCAGCCCGGACAGACAGTTAGACAATGAGCAGTTCTTC.

The chain combines TRBV30 with TRBJ2-3; 7 bases are shared with TRBD2. Germline V gene data show CDR1 as GTSNPN and CDR2 as SVGIG (reference sequence). With V trimmed by 2 bases and J by 0 bases, 5 bases remained unmatched. The length of the CDR3 is 15 residues. CDR3 DNA sequence: TGTGCCTGGAGTCGGGGGAGGGTTAGCACAGATACGCAGTATTTT. Amino acids: CAWSRGRVSTDTQYF.

The table lists this clone with a few counts. The J gene is TRBJ2-7, the V gene TRBV2; 14 nucleotides align to TRBD2. CDR1 and CDR2 (germline): SNHLY, FYNNEI. The CDR3 runs to 16 residues. V was pared by 4 bases and J by 9 bases, with 11 bases of the junction left unmatched. CDR3 sequence (DNA): TGTGCCAGCAGTGTAGAGGGGGGACTAGCGGGAGCAGGGCAGTACTTC. It specifies CASSVEGGLAGAGQYF. The variable domain in full, completed from reference TRBV2 and TRBJ2-7, reads EPEVTQTPSHQVTQMGQEVILRCVPISNHLYFYWYRQILGQKVEFLVSFYNNEISEKSEIFDDQFSVERPDGSNFTLKIRSTKLEDSAMYFCASSVEGGLAGAGQYFGPGTRLTVT.

The chain recombines TRBV7-8 with TRBJ1-1; maybe TRBD1 (6 bases). V lost 1 base, J lost 3 bases, and 9 bases lay in between. From germline, CDR1 is SGHVS and CDR2 FQNEAQ. The CDR3 sequence is 14 residues long. The CDR3 DNA follows: TGTGCCAGCAGCTTAGAATACAGGGACACTGAAGCTTTCTTT. The encoded protein is CASSLEYRDTEAFF.

The J gene is TRBJ2-7, the V gene TRBV7-9; D may be TRBD1 (5 bases). Germline loops: CDR1 SEHNR, CDR2 FQNEAQ (reference sequence). The V gene lost 2 bases and the J gene lost 4 bases, with 6 bases spanning the gap. The length of the CDR3 is 12 residues. CDR3 region: CASSLRGYEQYF. For the CDR3, the DNA is TGTGCCAGCAGCTTAAGGGGTTACGAGCAGTACTTC. Variable domain in full (rest from reference TRBV7-9 and TRBJ2-7): DTGVSQNPRHKITKRGQNVTFRCDPISEHNRLYWYRQTLGQGPEFLTYFQNEAQLEKSRLLSDRFSAERPKGSFSTLEIQRTEQGDSAMYLCASSLRGYEQYFGPGTRLTVT.

This chain joins TRBV27 and TRBJ2-7; no clear D gene. The CDR3 runs 13 residues. CDR1 MNHEY and CDR2 SMNVEV come from the germline V gene (reference sequence). The germline V and J ends were trimmed by 5 bases and 6 bases, with 14 bases remaining between them. The CDR3 here is CASSLTGFSEQYF. In DNA form, the CDR3 reads TGTGCCAGCAGTCTGACTGGGTTTTCCGAGCAGTACTTC.

The chain employs TRBV5-6 and TRBJ2-1, with D possibly TRBD2 on 6 matching bases. Germline V gene lookup returns CDR1 SGHDT and CDR2 YYEEEE. The CDR3 totals 17 residues. With 4 bases removed from V and 4 bases from J, the gap between germline ends came to 21 bases. The CDR3, as DNA: TGTGCCAGCAGCCGCAGACTAGTCCCCTCGGGGTACAATGAGCAGTTCTTC. Translated, it gives CASSRRLVPSGYNEQFF.

The rearrangement uses TRBV28 and TRBJ2-2; D gene ambiguous. This CDR3 is built from 13 residues. With 6 bases removed from V and 4 bases from J, the gap between germline ends came to 9 bases. In germline, CDR1 is MDHEN, CDR2 SYDVKM. The CDR3 DNA sequence: TGTGCCAGCAGCCCGAGATCCACCGGGGAGCTGTTTTTT. It yields the protein CASSPRSTGELFF.

This chain uses TRBV11-3 with TRBJ2-2, with D maybe TRBD2 (5 bases). The germline V and J ends were trimmed by 4 bases and 6 bases, with 6 bases remaining between them. CDR1 SGHNT and CDR2 YENEEA come from the germline V gene. CDR3 length: 12 residues. The CDR3 region is CASSSGAGELFF. The CDR3 DNA follows: TGTGCCAGCAGCTCCGGGGCCGGGGAGCTGTTTTTT.

The CDR3 is CASSVVLGDKQFF. CDR3 sequence (DNA): TGTGCCAGCAGCGTAGTCCTGGGAGATAAGCAGTTCTTC. The chain joins TRBV9 to TRBJ2-1, with TRBD2 as a possible D gene (5 bases). V was pared by 0 bases and J by 11 bases, with 12 bases between. From germline, CDR1 is SGDLS and CDR2 YYNGEE. The CDR3 extends over 13 amino acids.

The chain couples TRBV6-6 to TRBJ2-3; TRBD2 aligns across 10 bases. CDR1 MNHNY and CDR2 SVGAGI come from the germline V gene (reference sequence). The CDR3 consists of 14 residues. V was pared by 6 bases and J by 3 bases, with 3 bases of the junction left unmatched. The CDR3 spells CASSPSGRTDTQYF. In nucleotides, the CDR3 is TGTGCCAGCAGCCCTAGCGGGAGAACAGATACGCAGTATTTT.

The chain recombines TRBV5-4 with TRBJ2-3; 11 bases are a match to TRBD2. The germline V gene encodes CDR1 SGHNT and CDR2 YYREEE (reference sequence). V lost 3 bases, J lost 1 base, and 7 bases stayed unmatched. This CDR3 contains 17 residues. This CDR3 reads CASSSRGTSGRTDTQYF. CDR3 coding DNA: TGTGCCAGCAGCTCGCGGGGGACTAGCGGACGCACAGATACGCAGTATTTT.

This rearrangement joins TRBV19 to TRBJ1-2; D remains unclear. The CDR3 has 14 amino acids. Looked up from germline, CDR1 is LNHDA and CDR2 is SQIVND (reference sequence). V was pared by 3 bases and J by 3 bases, with 11 bases between. In DNA, the CDR3 is TGTGCCAGTAGTATCTACCGGGAGCACTATGGCTACACCTTC. Translating gives CASSIYREHYGYTF.

The chain has TRBV5-4 and TRBJ1-2; D unresolved. Trimming pared 0 bases from V and 3 bases from J, leaving 15 bases between. Germline CDR1 and CDR2: SGHNT and YYREEE (reference sequence). The CDR3 length is 16 residues. The CDR3 DNA sequence: TGTGCCAGCAGCTTGGGGTGGAGGGTGGTAGACTATGGCTACACCTTC. Protein product: CASSLGWRVVDYGYTF.

This clone was recorded once. The chain uses TRBV7-3 and TRBJ2-1; D is perhaps TRBD1 (6 bases). The CDR3 has 16 amino acids. V was trimmed by 5 bases and J by 4 bases, leaving 18 bases between them. In germline, CDR1 is SGHTA, CDR2 FQGTGA. The CDR3 region is CASSPNGGTFYNEQFF. The CDR3 DNA reads as TGTGCCAGCAGCCCGAATGGGGGCACCTTTTACAATGAGCAGTTCTTC.